The source of this T cell receptor beta chain is a study of metastatic and nonmetastatic thyroid tumors. This clone was counted many times. Each patient went into thyroid surgery without having received any treatment. This CDR3 region has 17 residues. With 2 bases clipped from V and 2 bases from J, the junction kept 10 bases outside the gene matches. CDR1 and CDR2 from the germline V gene are KGHDR and SFDVKD. Using MiXCR, TCRdb reanalyzed the PCR reads. Of 20,000 to 30,000 clones listed, around 15% are singletons. The sequence was obtained from a female donor with papillary thyroid cancer or a benign thyroid nodule (not recorded which). Some clones in this sample may be carry-over from other donors' samples. This chain joins TRBV24-1 and TRBJ2-5; 7 bases map to TRBD2. Input material: blood. The CDR3 sequence is CATSDWEGSLGQETQYF. CDR3 DNA sequence: TGTGCCACCAGTGATTGGGAGGGGTCGTTGGGACAAGAGACCCAGTACTTC.